Listed here are 21 T cell receptor beta chains from one sample, sequenced in a study of cytomegalovirus exposure and HLA in healthy donors. Primers included in the PCR were 60 Vbeta and 13 Jbeta primers. Assay: immunoSEQ multiplex PCR; the TCRdb copy retains only in-frame clones and omits some. This sample has some 95,000 clones, with approximately 80% found just once. Source material: PBMCs. Receptor source: a woman aged 40 to 50 in good health and CMV-seropositive.

The chain recombines TRBV7-8 with TRBJ2-7, with 11 positions matching TRBD2. The CDR3 loop spans 13 amino acids. V lost 5 bases and J lost 5; bases outside the gene matches: 2. Germline values: CDR1 SGHVS, CDR2 FQNEAQ. CDR3 sequence reads: CASSVTSGNEQYF. As DNA, the CDR3 is TGTGCCAGCAGCGTGACTAGCGGGAACGAGCAGTACTTC.

The chain joins TRBV5-1 to TRBJ2-2; D is possibly TRBD1 (6 bases). Trimming took off 2 bases at V and 5 bases at J, with 13 bases between the two ends. Per the germline V gene, CDR1 is SGHRS and CDR2 is YFSETQ. The CDR3 extends over 15 amino acids. CDR3 protein: CASSFRPGETGELFF. In DNA, the CDR3 is TGCGCCAGCAGCTTTCGTCCAGGGGAGACCGGGGAGCTGTTTTTT.

This chain connects TRBV27 to TRBJ2-1; 11 nucleotides agree with TRBD2. The CDR3 runs to 17 residues. Germline values: CDR1 MNHEY, CDR2 SMNVEV (reference sequence). The V gene end was trimmed by 6 bases and the J gene end by 4 bases; junction bases not matched to a gene: 11. The CDR3 loop is CASRGGIAGGPYNEQFF. CDR3 bases: TGTGCCAGCAGGGGGGGTATAGCGGGAGGGCCTTACAATGAGCAGTTCTTC.

The V call is TRBV6-5, the J call TRBJ1-4; no firm D call. Trimming removed 6 bases from V and 4 bases from J, with 12 bases in between. Germline V gene data show CDR1 as MNHEY and CDR2 as SVGAGI. This CDR3 region has 14 residues. CDR3 bases: TGTGCCAGCAGCGACCGGGGAAGTAATGAAAAACTGTTTTTT. Its protein is CASSDRGSNEKLFF.

This chain links TRBV28 with TRBJ2-2, with 7 bases fitting TRBD2. Germline values: CDR1 MDHEN, CDR2 SYDVKM. V dropped 7 bases and J dropped 7; count of bases not matched to a gene: 15. The length of the CDR3 is 16 residues. Here the CDR3 reads CASITLAAGAVGELFF. In DNA form, the CDR3 reads TGTGCCAGCATCACCCTCGCGGCGGGAGCGGTCGGGGAGCTGTTTTTT.

Written as DNA, the CDR3 is TGCGCCAGCACCCCCGAACTAGCGGGAGATACGCAGTATTTT. Translation gives CASTPELAGDTQYF. The chain carries TRBV5-1 and TRBJ2-3; 9 nucleotides align to TRBD2. Germline V gives CDR1 SGHRS, CDR2 YFSETQ. CDR3 length equals 14 residues. V was clipped by 6 bases and J by 5 bases; unmatched bases: 7.

The rearrangement links TRBV5-1 to TRBJ2-3, with TRBD2 matching 9 bases. This CDR3 contains 15 residues. Germline V lookup: CDR1 SGHRS, CDR2 YFSETQ. V trimming: 3 bases; J trimming: 4 bases; junction bases outside the gene matches: 6. The DNA for the CDR3 is TGCGCCAGCAGCTCGACCCCTAGCGGGGCAGATACGCAGTATTTT. Amino acids: CASSSTPSGADTQYF.

This clone was found once. This chain uses TRBV2 with TRBJ1-5; 10 bases are a match to TRBD1. Germline loops: CDR1 SNHLY, CDR2 FYNNEI. The CDR3 length is 14 residues. V was clipped by 4 bases and J by 8 bases; unmatched bases: 5. CDR3 DNA sequence: TGTGCCAGCAGTGTAGGGACAGGGGTAGAGCCCCAGCATTTT. Amino acids: CASSVGTGVEPQHF.

V usage is TRBV5-5 and J usage is TRBJ2-1; TRBD2 aligns across 9 bases. CDR1 SGHKS and CDR2 YYEKEE come from the germline V gene (reference sequence). V gave up 2 bases and J gave up 4 bases; unmatched junction bases: 4. The CDR3 is made up of 15 amino acids. The CDR3 spells CASSLSSGAYNEQFF. DNA of the CDR3: TGTGCCAGCAGCTTATCTAGCGGGGCTTACAATGAGCAGTTCTTC. The full variable domain, in which reference TRBV5-5 and TRBJ2-1 provide the parts outside the CDR3, is DAGVTQSPTHLIKTRGQQVTLRCSPISGHKSVSWYQQVLGQGPQFIFQYYEKEERGRGNFPDRFSARQFPNYSSELNVNALLLGDSALYLCASSLSSGAYNEQFFGPGTRLTVL.

This clone appeared a single time. This chain connects TRBV5-6 to TRBJ2-7; 7 bases agree with TRBD1. This CDR3 has 13 amino acids. The J segment lost 3 bases and the V segment lost 2 bases, leaving 2 bases of the junction unmatched. Looked up from germline, CDR1 is SGHDT and CDR2 is YYEEEE. This CDR3 reads CASSFSGGYEQYF. Written as DNA, the CDR3 is TGTGCCAGCAGCTTCTCAGGGGGCTACGAGCAGTACTTC.

This clone was seen just once. The chain has TRBV11-3 and TRBJ2-3; D is possibly TRBD1 (6 bases). Germline V CDR1 and CDR2: SGHNT, YENEEA. V lost 5 bases, J lost 3 bases, and 12 bases lay in between. The CDR3 has 14 amino acids. CDR3 DNA: TGTGCCAGCAGCCAGCACGACAGGACAGATACGCAGTATTTT. Translating it yields CASSQHDRTDTQYF.

The chain is built from TRBV5-1 and TRBJ1-2; tentative D call: TRBD1 (5 bases). V lost 0 bases and J 6 bases, leaving 12 bases between the germline ends. The CDR3 contains 14 residues. In germline, CDR1 is SGHRS, CDR2 YFSETQ. The CDR3 loop reads CASSLGQPSDGYTF. The CDR3 DNA reads TGCGCCAGCAGCTTGGGACAGCCTTCAGATGGCTACACCTTC.

This sequence joins TRBV15 and TRBJ2-3, with D possibly matching TRBD2 (6 bases). The CDR3 covers 17 residues. The V end was cut by 3 bases, the J end by 6 bases, with 22 bases between. CDR1 is LNHNV, CDR2 YYDKDF, per germline (reference sequence). CDR3 DNA: TGTGCCACCAGCAGCGCCGGACTGACCGGGGGTCAGGATACGCAGTATTTT. Residues: CATSSAGLTGGQDTQYF. Complete variable domain (other parts from reference TRBV15 and TRBJ2-3): DAMVIQNPRYQVTQFGKPVTLSCSQTLNHNVMYWYQQKSSQAPKLLFHYYDKDFNNEADTPDNFQSRRPNTSFCFLDIRSPGLGDTAMYLCATSSAGLTGGQDTQYFGPGTRLTVL.

The gene calls are TRBV4-1 and TRBJ2-5; 7 bases are shared with TRBD2. Germline V gene data show CDR1 as MGHRA and CDR2 as YSYEKL. This CDR3 has 17 residues. The V and J ends lost 4 bases and 0 bases, in that order; junction bases with no gene match: 11. CDR3 coding DNA: TGCGCCAGCAGCCCCTTTTTGAGGGGAGGGCACCAAGAGACCCAGTACTTC. It translates to CASSPFLRGGHQETQYF.

V and J are TRBV5-1 and TRBJ2-7, with TRBD1 identical over 12 bases. V lost 0 bases, J lost 4 bases, and 5 bases stayed unmatched. The CDR3 loop spans 16 amino acids. Looked up from germline, CDR1 is SGHRS and CDR2 is YFSETQ. The CDR3 region is CASSLDPGQGAYEQYF. CDR3 nucleotide sequence: TGCGCCAGCAGCTTGGATCCGGGACAGGGGGCGTACGAGCAGTACTTC.

This clone was counted between two and nine times. V and J are TRBV6-5 and TRBJ1-2, with a tentative D call TRBD1 (5 bases). Deletions cut 2 bases from V and 11 bases from J, with 15 bases between. This CDR3 is 13 amino acids long. CDR1 is MNHEY, CDR2 SVGAGI, per germline. The DNA for the CDR3 is TGTGCCAGCAGTTACGAGGCAGGGAGGGCATACACCTTC. Translation gives CASSYEAGRAYTF.

This clone was observed a few times. CDR3 bases: TGTGCCAGCAAAAGACAGACGAACACTGAAGCTTTCTTT. Amino acid sequence: CASKRQTNTEAFF. The chain carries TRBV6-1 and TRBJ1-1, with D possibly being TRBD1 (5 bases). With 7 bases removed from V and 1 base from J, the gap between germline ends came to 10 bases. CDR3 length: 13 residues. Germline-derived CDR1 and CDR2 are MNHNS and SASEGT.

This clone appeared a single time. The chain links TRBV6-5 to TRBJ2-3, with a tentative D call TRBD2 (5 bases). This CDR3 contains 14 residues. Per the germline V gene, CDR1 is MNHEY and CDR2 is SVGAGI. Deletions cut 2 bases from V and 2 bases from J, with 8 bases between. CDR3: CASSYRTVTDTQYF. In DNA form, the CDR3 reads TGTGCCAGCAGTTACAGGACTGTCACAGATACGCAGTATTTT.

V gene TRBV7-9 combines with J gene TRBJ2-3, with TRBD1 as a possible D gene (7 bases). CDR3 length equals 12 residues. Per the germline V gene, CDR1 is SEHNR and CDR2 is FQNEAQ (reference sequence). Trimming cost V 5 bases and J 9 bases, with 12 bases left between them. Written as DNA, the CDR3 is TGTGCCAGCAGCCTTTCAGGGGGGACGCAGTATTTT. Amino acids: CASSLSGGTQYF.

J is TRBJ1-1 and V is TRBV29-1, with D perhaps matching TRBD1 (5 bases). The V end was cut by 4 bases, the J end by 0 bases, with 12 bases between. The length of the CDR3 is 14 residues. The germline V gene has CDR1 SQVTM and CDR2 ANQGSEA. The CDR3: CSVVRDSLNTEAFF. The CDR3 DNA is TGCAGCGTTGTACGGGACTCCTTGAACACTGAAGCTTTCTTT.

The chain carries TRBV2 and TRBJ2-3, with TRBD2 identical over 10 bases. CDR1 is SNHLY, CDR2 FYNNEI, per germline. The junction had 4 bases not matched to a gene; V was cut back by 4 bases and J by 3 bases. The CDR3 covers 15 residues. This CDR3 reads CASSAQTSGTDTQYF. As DNA, the CDR3 is TGTGCCAGCAGTGCCCAGACTAGCGGGACAGATACGCAGTATTTT.